This TCR beta chain was recorded in a study of response to subunit inactivated influenza vaccine. Study-level findings and limits: Seasonal influenza vaccination, on each occasion, was suggested by the authors to recruit few new T cells.

This clonotype was seen more than once but under ten times. Its target is not known. Trimming removed 5 bases at V and 2 bases at J, with 16 bases between. This CDR3 region has 16 residues. CDR1 and CDR2 from the germline V gene are MNHNS and SASEGT. TCRdb itself ran the RT-PCR reads through MiXCR, one entry per CDR3 protein. The table shows around 530,000 distinct CDR3 sequences, with about 17% occurring only once. The TCR was taken from a man aged 50 to 75 who received an inactivated influenza vaccine. The sequencing here drew on CD4+ T cells sorted from PBMCs, taken less than 25 months after vaccination. The chain recombines TRBV6-1 with TRBJ2-1; D is possibly TRBD2 (5 bases). The CDR3, as DNA: TGTGCCAGCAGTCATCAGCGAGGGAGTCCCTACAATGAGCAGTTCTTC. It is translated as CASSHQRGSPYNEQFF.